Below, 3 T cell receptor beta chains from the same sample are listed, as sequenced in a study of blood T cell repertoires in COVID-19. Data came from immunoSEQ multiplex PCR; TCRdb stores just in-frame clones and leaves some out. The table shows a few hundred thousand clones, with over 75% occurring only once. Input material: peripheral blood. Receptors originate from a human donor with COVID-19, enrolled during active disease. The donor label of this sample is uncertain.

In its sample, this clone was seen a few times. V gene TRBV4-3 combines with J gene TRBJ1-1, with TRBD1 as a possible D gene (5 bases). Germline-derived CDR1 and CDR2 are LGHNA and YSLEER. V shed 1 base and J shed 3 bases, with 6 bases lying between them. There are 13 residues in the CDR3. This chain's CDR3 is CASSQARDTEAFF. Written as DNA, the CDR3 is TGCGCCAGCAGCCAAGCCAGGGACACTGAAGCTTTCTTT.

CDR3 residues: CASSLVQPSSGNTIYF. CDR3 nucleotides: TGCGCCAGCAGCTTGGTACAGCCAAGCTCTGGAAACACCATATATTTT. The genes are TRBV5-1 and TRBJ1-3; no clear D. Germline values: CDR1 SGHRS, CDR2 YFSETQ. V lost 0 bases and J 0 bases, leaving 10 bases between the germline ends. The length of the CDR3 is 16 residues.

The genes are TRBV7-9 and TRBJ1-2; 7 positions agree with TRBD1. V shed 5 bases, J shed 0 bases, and the junction held 3 bases outside the gene matches. This CDR3 has 14 residues. The V gene's germline CDR1 is SEHNR and CDR2 FQNEAQ (reference sequence). In DNA form, the CDR3 reads TGTGCCAGCAGCCCAGGGGGTTCTAACTATGGCTACACCTTC. Amino acid sequence: CASSPGGSNYGYTF. The full variable domain, completed using reference TRBV7-9 and TRBJ1-2, is DTGVSQNPRHKITKRGQNVTFRCDPISEHNRLYWYRQTLGQGPEFLTYFQNEAQLEKSRLLSDRFSAERPKGSFSTLEIQRTEQGDSAMYLCASSPGGSNYGYTFGSGTRLTVV.